Below are 25 T cell receptor beta chains sequenced from a single sample in a study of early T cells in non-severe SARS-CoV-2 infection. One entry per CDR3 protein results from TCRdb running MiXCR on the 5' RACE reads. The sample holds some 82,000 distinct CDR3 sequences, 9% to 13% seen once. Input material: whole blood. These receptors all stem from an adult who was a healthcare worker with PCR-confirmed SARS-CoV-2 infection or an uninfected control (not recorded which).

This clonotype has at least ten counts. This rearrangement joins TRBV12-3 or TRBV12-4 to TRBJ2-5, with 8 bases matching TRBD2. This CDR3 contains 16 residues. Trimming cost V 6 bases and J 0 bases; bases outside gene matches: 9. CDR3 region: CASSASLAVYQETQYF. The CDR3 DNA is TGTGCCAGCAGCGCCTCACTAGCGGTCTACCAAGAGACCCAGTACTTC.

This clonotype was observed at least ten times. The rearrangement uses TRBV7-3 and TRBJ2-2; either TRBD1 or TRBD2 may supply D (5 bases each). Germline lookup yields CDR1 SGHTA and CDR2 FQGTGA. Trimming stripped 2 bases from V and 3 bases from J, with 7 bases between. This CDR3 is built from 14 residues. CDR3 sequence reads: CASSLLGHTGELFF. CDR3 nucleotides: TGTGCCAGCAGCTTATTGGGACACACCGGGGAGCTGTTTTTT.

To note about this clonotype: Relative to the germline gene, one junction end is altered; a read error may explain this. CDR3 residues: CASSQIAGENEQFF. The DNA for the CDR3 is TGTGCTAGCAGCCAAATAGCGGGAGAGAATGAGCAGTTCTTC. The chain employs TRBV7-7 and TRBJ2-1, with 9 bases that match TRBD2. The CDR3 spans 14 residues. Germline values: CDR1 SSHAT, CDR2 FNYEAQ (reference sequence).

This clonotype came up many times. The J gene is TRBJ2-7, the V gene TRBV10-3; 12 bases are a match to TRBD2. Trimming at V came to 4 bases and at J to 6 bases, leaving 4 bases not matched to a gene. The V gene's germline CDR1 is ENHRY and CDR2 SYGVKD. This CDR3 has 14 amino acids. The CDR3 spells CAISGLAGEGEQYF. CDR3 bases: TGTGCCATCAGTGGACTAGCGGGAGAGGGCGAGCAGTACTTC.

This chain links TRBV7-2 with TRBJ2-2; TRBD2 is a possible D gene (5 bases). This CDR3 contains 16 residues. Germline CDR1 is SGHTA and CDR2 is FQGNSA. Between the trimmed V and J ends, which lost 0 bases and 5 bases, there was a span of 13 bases. The CDR3 loop reads CASSLASTRITGELFF. CDR3 sequence (DNA): TGTGCCAGCAGCTTAGCTTCAACTAGGATAACCGGGGAGCTGTTTTTT.

This clonotype was detected ten times or more. The gene calls are TRBV11-2 and TRBJ2-1; D is possibly TRBD1 or TRBD2 (7 bases each). The CDR3 totals 14 residues. The ends were cut back, 4 bases at V and 7 bases at J, with 14 bases in the middle. Germline V CDR1 and CDR2: SGHAT, FQNNGV. CDR3 protein: CASSYPQGGNEQFF. CDR3 DNA: TGTGCCAGCAGCTACCCGCAGGGGGGGAATGAGCAGTTCTTC.

This clonotype was recorded many times. This chain links TRBV7-9 with TRBJ2-5; D may be TRBD1 (5 bases). Germline V gives CDR1 SEHNR, CDR2 FQNEAQ (reference sequence). The CDR3 contains 14 residues. V dropped 1 base and J dropped 1 base, with 7 bases sitting between them. The CDR3, as DNA: TGTGCCAGCAGCTTAGGACAGATCCAAGAGACCCAGTACTTC. It translates to CASSLGQIQETQYF.

This chain's CDR3 is CSVASVAGTTTEKLFF. In nucleotides, the CDR3 is TGCAGCGTTGCGAGTGTGGCAGGCACCACCACTGAAAAACTGTTTTTT. V and J are TRBV29-1 and TRBJ1-4; D ambiguous. CDR1 is SQVTM, CDR2 ANQGSEA, per germline. CDR3 size: 16 residues. V shed 4 bases and J shed 7 bases, with 22 bases lying between them.

As DNA, the CDR3 is TGTGCCAGCAGCTTAGTCACGGCTGGGGCCAACGTCCTGACTTTC. Translation gives CASSLVTAGANVLTF. V is TRBV11-2 and J is TRBJ2-6; D unclear. Trimming shortened V by 1 base and J by 2 bases, and 6 bases separated the two germline ends. The germline CDR1 and CDR2 sequences are SGHAT and FQNNGV. The CDR3 contains 15 residues.

The chain links TRBV5-6 to TRBJ1-2; 7 nucleotides line up with TRBD1. The CDR3 loop spans 17 amino acids. CDR1 is SGHDT and CDR2 is YYEEEE in the germline V gene. Trimming took 0 bases from V and 0 from J; bases not matched to a gene: 8. Here the CDR3 DNA reads TGTGCCAGCAGCTTGGGGCCCCGGGACAGACCTAACTATGGCTACACCTTC. Amino acids: CASSLGPRDRPNYGYTF. Supplemented by reference TRBV5-6 and TRBJ1-2, the full variable domain reads DAGVTQSPTHLIKTRGQQVTLRCSPKSGHDTVSWYQQALGQGPQFIFQYYEEEERQRGNFPDRFSGHQFPNYSSELNVNALLLGDSALYLCASSLGPRDRPNYGYTFGSGTRLTVV.

This clonotype was seen a few times. This rearrangement joins TRBV7-9 to TRBJ2-1; a possible D gene is TRBD2 (6 bases). Germline V gene data show CDR1 as SEHNR and CDR2 as FQNEAQ (reference sequence). V was pared by 1 base and J by 10 bases, with 8 bases between. The CDR3 consists of 12 residues. The CDR3 nucleotides read TGTGCCAGCAGCTTAGATCTAGCGGAGCAGTTCTTC. Translating gives CASSLDLAEQFF.

Many counts were recorded for this clonotype. The chain uses TRBV24-1 and TRBJ2-1, with D perhaps TRBD2 (5 bases). The V and J ends lost 4 bases and 4 bases respectively, with 16 bases between them. The CDR3 is 16 residues long. Germline CDR1 KGHDR, CDR2 SFDVKD. CDR3 DNA: TGTGCCACCAGTGACTCAGCAGAGGGCAGGTACAATGAGCAGTTCTTC. Translated: CATSDSAEGRYNEQFF.

V usage is TRBV7-9 and J usage is TRBJ2-7; the match to TRBD2 covers 10 bases. Germline-derived CDR1 and CDR2 are SEHNR and FQNEAQ (reference sequence). V dropped 5 bases and J dropped 4; count of bases not matched to a gene: 8. This CDR3 has 15 residues. Here the CDR3 reads CASSPAGGPRYEQYF. DNA of the CDR3: TGTGCCAGCAGCCCAGCGGGGGGGCCCCGGTACGAGCAGTACTTC.

In its sample, this clonotype was seen a few times. This rearrangement joins TRBV24-1 to TRBJ2-5, with 7 bases lining up with TRBD2. Germline lookup yields CDR1 KGHDR and CDR2 SFDVKD. V was clipped by 5 bases and J by 5 bases; unmatched bases: 4. The length of the CDR3 is 13 residues. CDR3 sequence (DNA): TGTGCCACCAGTGGGGGGGGTGACGAGACCCAGTACTTC. Its protein is CATSGGGDETQYF.

Ten or more counts support this clonotype. The genes are TRBV2 and TRBJ2-1; 13 bases match TRBD2. Germline V gives CDR1 SNHLY, CDR2 FYNNEI. This CDR3 spans 14 amino acids. The trim removed 3 bases at V and 10 bases at J, leaving 3 bases unmatched. The CDR3 nucleotides read TGTGCCAGCAGTGACAGGACTAGCGGGGGAGAGCAGTTCTTC. The encoded protein is CASSDRTSGGEQFF.

This clonotype was counted many times. The chain is built from TRBV18 and TRBJ1-2, with 9 bases fitting TRBD1. Germline V gene sequence: CDR1 KGHSH, CDR2 LQKENI. V was pared by 6 bases and J by 6 bases, with 5 bases of the junction left unmatched. The CDR3 length is 13 residues. This CDR3 reads CASSGTGSDGYTF. In nucleotides, the CDR3 is TGTGCCAGCTCGGGGACAGGGTCGGATGGCTACACCTTC. The full variable domain, rest sourced from reference TRBV18 and TRBJ1-2, is NAGVMQNPRHLVRRRGQEARLRCSPMKGHSHVYWYRQLPEEGLKFMVYLQKENIIDESGMPKERFSAEFPKEGPSILRIQQVVRGDSAAYFCASSGTGSDGYTFGSGTRLTVV.

This clonotype came up many times. V is TRBV7-3 and J is TRBJ2-1; 12 nucleotides agree with TRBD2. The germline V gene has CDR1 SGHTA and CDR2 FQGTGA. The trim removed 4 bases at V and 7 bases at J, leaving 5 bases unmatched. This CDR3 has 15 residues. CDR3 amino acids: CASSSTSGGVNEQFF. The CDR3 DNA follows: TGTGCCAGCAGCTCGACTAGCGGGGGTGTAAATGAGCAGTTCTTC.

The chain recombines TRBV5-1 with TRBJ2-7, with 7 nucleotides matching TRBD2. The CDR3 length is 14 residues. Germline CDR1 and CDR2: SGHRS and YFSETQ. V trimming: 3 bases; J trimming: 4 bases; junction bases outside the gene matches: 7. CDR3 residues: CASSSRGVYYEQYF. The CDR3 bases are TGCGCCAGCAGCTCTCGGGGGGTCTATTACGAGCAGTACTTC.

This chain joins TRBV2 and TRBJ2-5; 9 nucleotides line up with TRBD2. The length of the CDR3 is 13 residues. Germline V lookup: CDR1 SNHLY, CDR2 FYNNEI. With V trimmed by 8 bases and J by 4 bases, 5 bases remained unmatched. The CDR3 here is CASHLTSGETQYF. In nucleotides, the CDR3 is TGTGCCAGCCATTTGACTAGCGGAGAGACCCAGTACTTC.

This clonotype was observed at least ten times. This chain links TRBV30 with TRBJ2-3, with 9 bases identical to TRBD1. The V and J ends lost 3 bases and 2 bases, in that order; junction bases with no gene match: 9. Germline loops: CDR1 GTSNPN, CDR2 SVGIG (reference sequence). This CDR3 is 16 amino acids long. CDR3 loop: CAWSYRGRLVTDTQYF. CDR3 nucleotide sequence: TGTGCCTGGAGCTACAGGGGGCGCTTGGTCACAGATACGCAGTATTTT.

Ten or more counts support this clonotype. V is TRBV19 and J is TRBJ2-3; D unclear. The V end lost 5 bases, the J end lost 3 bases, and 15 bases lay between the germline ends. Germline CDR1 is LNHDA and CDR2 is SQIVND (reference sequence). The CDR3 length is 15 residues. The CDR3, as DNA: TGTGCCAGTAGTGTCGGCGATAGTTCAACAGATACGCAGTATTTT. It translates to CASSVGDSSTDTQYF. Complete variable domain (other parts from reference TRBV19 and TRBJ2-3): DGGITQSPKYLFRKEGQNVTLSCEQNLNHDAMYWYRQDPGQGLRLIYYSQIVNDFQKGDIAEGYSVSREKKESFPLTVTSAQKNPTAFYLCASSVGDSSTDTQYFGPGTRLTVL.

This chain joins TRBV18 and TRBJ1-5, with 7 positions matching TRBD1. In germline, CDR1 is KGHSH, CDR2 LQKENI. The CDR3 is 16 amino acids. V shed 3 bases and J 5 bases; nucleotides not matched to a gene: 10. The CDR3 region has the DNA TGTGCCAGCTCACCCACAGGGGCAAGTGGATATCAGCCCCAGCATTTT. It is translated as CASSPTGASGYQPQHF. Full variable domain (outside the CDR3, taken from reference TRBV18 and TRBJ1-5): NAGVMQNPRHLVRRRGQEARLRCSPMKGHSHVYWYRQLPEEGLKFMVYLQKENIIDESGMPKERFSAEFPKEGPSILRIQQVVRGDSAAYFCASSPTGASGYQPQHFGDGTRLSIL.

The chain links TRBV19 to TRBJ2-1, with 9 positions matching TRBD2. This CDR3 region has 16 residues. Germline CDR1 is LNHDA and CDR2 is SQIVND (reference sequence). V lost 4 bases and J lost 8; bases outside the gene matches: 12. The CDR3 DNA follows: TGTGCCAGTAGTAGGACTAGCGCTTCAAGGGGGGATGAGCAGTTCTTC. Its protein product is CASSRTSASRGDEQFF.

This clonotype was counted at least ten times. The chain couples TRBV12-3 or TRBV12-4 to TRBJ1-6, with a possible D match to TRBD1 (6 bases). V shed 6 bases and J shed 7 bases, with 16 bases lying between them. The CDR3 is made up of 15 amino acids. CDR3 protein: CASRTLQGTNSPLHF. CDR3 coding DNA: TGTGCCAGCAGAACCCTACAGGGTACGAATTCACCCCTCCACTTT.

J is TRBJ2-1 and V is TRBV2; no clear D gene. The CDR3 has 15 residues. Looked up from germline, CDR1 is SNHLY and CDR2 is FYNNEI. V was shortened by 3 bases and J by 8 bases, with 17 bases between the two germline ends. The CDR3 is CASSEFGPVADEQFF. The CDR3 bases are TGTGCCAGCAGTGAGTTTGGTCCAGTCGCCGATGAGCAGTTCTTC.